Shown below are 8 T cell receptor beta chains from a single sample sequenced in a study of technical replicates of blood from a few donors. TCRdb's copy holds only in-frame clones and misses some; the assay was immunoSEQ multiplex PCR. Among more than 65,000 clones, approximately 95% were seen once, and the ten largest hold about 0.36%. Sample: T cells isolated from PBMCs. The receptors shown here come from a human donor in good health.

The chain joins TRBV5-1 to TRBJ2-1; tentative D call: TRBD2 (6 bases). The V end lost 5 bases, the J end lost 6 bases, and 30 bases lay between the germline ends. The CDR3 covers 19 residues. CDR1 is SGHRS, CDR2 YFSETQ, per germline. The DNA for the CDR3 is TGCGCCAGCAGTAAGAGCCGGGAGACCCTCCAGGGTGCTCTCAATGAGCAGTTCTTC. It encodes CASSKSRETLQGALNEQFF.

V is TRBV29-1 and J is TRBJ2-7; 9 bases map to TRBD1. Trimming removed 4 bases from V and 3 bases from J; junction bases left unmatched: 4. Germline V gene lookup returns CDR1 SQVTM and CDR2 ANQGSEA. The CDR3 contains 13 residues. This CDR3 is CSVAQTGGYEQYF. The CDR3 coding sequence is TGCAGCGTTGCCCAGACAGGGGGCTACGAGCAGTACTTC.

The chain couples TRBV29-1 to TRBJ1-1; 12 bases are shared with TRBD1. Per the germline V gene, CDR1 is SQVTM and CDR2 is ANQGSEA. CDR3 length: 14 amino acids. Trimming took 6 bases from V and 4 from J; bases not matched to a gene: 6. The CDR3 spells CSVQRDRGPTEAFF. Written as DNA, the CDR3 is TGCAGCGTCCAGAGGGACAGGGGGCCCACTGAAGCTTTCTTT.

V and J are TRBV10-2 and TRBJ1-2; TRBD1 matches at 8 bases. The germline V gene encodes CDR1 WSHSY and CDR2 SAAADI. Trimming removed 8 bases from V and 4 bases from J; junction bases left unmatched: 6. The length of the CDR3 is 13 residues. The CDR3 DNA sequence: TGCGCCAGCTCCAATACAGGGGGCTATGGCTACACCTTC. This gives the protein CASSNTGGYGYTF.

V gene TRBV27 combines with J gene TRBJ2-1; 7 nucleotides agree with TRBD2. Germline V gene sequence: CDR1 MNHEY, CDR2 SMNVEV (reference sequence). V lost 5 bases and J lost 4; bases outside the gene matches: 2. The CDR3 is 13 amino acids. CDR3 loop: CASSKGLYNEQFF. CDR3 nucleotides: TGTGCCAGCAGTAAGGGACTATACAATGAGCAGTTCTTC.

The rearrangement joins TRBV11-2 to TRBJ1-1; maybe TRBD1 (5 bases). This CDR3 has 14 amino acids. Looked up from germline, CDR1 is SGHAT and CDR2 is FQNNGV. Between the trimmed V and J ends, which lost 3 bases and 1 base, there was a span of 9 bases. The CDR3 sequence is CASSFGQGNTEAFF. The DNA of the CDR3 is TGTGCCAGCAGCTTCGGTCAGGGGAACACTGAAGCTTTCTTT.

V is TRBV5-1 and J is TRBJ2-2, with a weak D call TRBD2 (6 bases). The CDR3 length is 14 residues. With 4 bases removed from V and 3 bases from J, the gap between germline ends came to 10 bases. CDR1 and CDR2 from the germline V gene are SGHRS and YFSETQ. The CDR3 sequence is CASSEGGYTGELFF. CDR3 DNA sequence: TGCGCCAGCAGCGAGGGAGGTTACACCGGGGAGCTGTTTTTT.

The chain uses TRBV10-3 and TRBJ2-1; D may be TRBD1 (6 bases). The V and J ends lost 0 bases and 2 bases respectively, with 8 bases between them. The CDR3 length is 15 residues. Germline V gene data show CDR1 as ENHRY and CDR2 as SYGVKD. The CDR3: CAISESGQTYNEQFF. The CDR3 DNA reads TGTGCCATCAGTGAGTCGGGACAAACCTACAATGAGCAGTTCTTC.